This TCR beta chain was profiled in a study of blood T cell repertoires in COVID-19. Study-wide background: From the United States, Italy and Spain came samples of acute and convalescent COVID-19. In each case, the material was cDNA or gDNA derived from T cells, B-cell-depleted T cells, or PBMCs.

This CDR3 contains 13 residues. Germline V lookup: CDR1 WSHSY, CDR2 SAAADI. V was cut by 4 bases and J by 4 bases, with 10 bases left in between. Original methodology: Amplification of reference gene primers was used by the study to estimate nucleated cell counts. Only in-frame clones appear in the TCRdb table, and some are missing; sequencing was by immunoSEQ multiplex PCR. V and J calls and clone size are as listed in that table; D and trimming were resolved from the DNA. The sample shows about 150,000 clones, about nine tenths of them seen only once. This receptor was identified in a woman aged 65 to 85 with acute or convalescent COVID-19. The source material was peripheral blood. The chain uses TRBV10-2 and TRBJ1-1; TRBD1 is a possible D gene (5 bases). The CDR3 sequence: CASSGWGITEAFF. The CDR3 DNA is TGCGCCAGCAGTGGCTGGGGCATCACTGAAGCTTTCTTT.